This T cell receptor beta chain was recovered during a study of CD8 T cells in ankylosing spondylitis. Study-level results: Reports say disease-linked clones showed up significantly more in matched ankylosing spondylitis synovial fluid. Blood of patients with ankylosing spondylitis appeared to be characterized by a TCR beta motif of several highly homologous variants.

This clonotype was picked up a small number of times. The antigen is not known. TCRdb reprocessed the 5' RACE reads with MiXCR, giving one entry per CDR3 protein. Of over 450,000 distinct CDR3 sequences listed, more than 9.5% are singletons. CDR1 DFQATT and CDR2 SNEGSKA come from the germline V gene (reference sequence). This CDR3 comprises 15 residues. V lost 7 bases, J lost 5 bases, and 12 bases stayed unmatched. This TCR was recovered from a male donor with ankylosing spondylitis. The chain uses TRBV20-1 and TRBJ2-1, with TRBD2 matching over 9 bases. The sequenced material came from blood, either unsorted or a sorted T cell fraction (not recorded which). This CDR3 reads CSVQNPGLAHNEQFF. Written as DNA, the CDR3 is TGCAGTGTACAAAACCCGGGACTAGCACACAATGAGCAGTTCTTC.